This T cell receptor (beta chain) originates from a study of CD8 T cells in Susac syndrome. This clonotype came up once. RNA in amounts of 0.5 to 1 ug was reverse transcribed with random hexamers. Across 54 Vbeta and 13 Jbeta, immunoSEQ multiplex PCR amplified TCR beta CDR3. TCRdb re-called the immunoSEQ multiplex PCR reads with MiXCR, one entry per CDR3 protein. The sample lists 80,000 to 90,000 distinct CDR3 sequences; 80% to 95% were seen once. Trimming took off 1 base at V and 5 bases at J, with 14 bases between the two ends. This CDR3 is 15 amino acids long. CDR1 and CDR2 from the germline V gene are SNHLY and FYNNEI. Age- and sex-matched healthy donors served as the control group.

The sequenced sample consisted of CD8+ T cells from PBMCs. The receptor was isolated from a human donor in good health. The chain couples TRBV2 to TRBJ1-2; D is ambiguous. Written as DNA, the CDR3 is TGTGCCAGCAGTGAAGTCCCAGCATCGAAATATGGCTACACCTTC. This gives the protein CASSEVPASKYGYTF. The full variable domain, completed using reference TRBV2 and TRBJ1-2, is EPEVTQTPSHQVTQMGQEVILRCVPISNHLYFYWYRQILGQKVEFLVSFYNNEISEKSEIFDDQFSVERPDGSNFTLKIRSTKLEDSAMYFCASSEVPASKYGYTFGSGTRLTVV.